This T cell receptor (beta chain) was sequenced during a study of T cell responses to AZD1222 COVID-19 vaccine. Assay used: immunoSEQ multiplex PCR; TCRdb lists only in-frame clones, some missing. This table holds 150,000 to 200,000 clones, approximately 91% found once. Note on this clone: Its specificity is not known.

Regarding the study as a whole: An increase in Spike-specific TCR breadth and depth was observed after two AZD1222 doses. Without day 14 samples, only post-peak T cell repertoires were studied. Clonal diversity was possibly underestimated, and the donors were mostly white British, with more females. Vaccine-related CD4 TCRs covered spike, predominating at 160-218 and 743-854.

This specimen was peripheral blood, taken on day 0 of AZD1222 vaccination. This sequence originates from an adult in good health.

The chain's CDR3 is CASSERQYNSPLHF. CDR3 nucleotide sequence: TGTGCCAGCAGTGAACGACAGTATAATTCACCCCTCCACTTT. The rearrangement joins TRBV6-1 to TRBJ1-6; D possibly corresponds to TRBD1 (5 bases). Trimming removed 2 bases at V and 4 bases at J, with 6 bases between. The CDR3 is made up of 14 amino acids. CDR1 is MNHNS and CDR2 is SASEGT in the germline V gene.